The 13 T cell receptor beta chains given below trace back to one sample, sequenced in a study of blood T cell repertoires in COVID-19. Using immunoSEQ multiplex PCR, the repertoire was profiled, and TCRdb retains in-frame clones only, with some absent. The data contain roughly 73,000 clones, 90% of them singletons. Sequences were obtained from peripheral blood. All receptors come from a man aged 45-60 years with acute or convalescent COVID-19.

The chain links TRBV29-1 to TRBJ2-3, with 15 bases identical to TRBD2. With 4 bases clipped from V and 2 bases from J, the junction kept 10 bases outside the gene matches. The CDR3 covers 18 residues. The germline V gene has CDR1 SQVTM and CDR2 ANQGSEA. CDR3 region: CSVGGLAGGHYNTDTQYF. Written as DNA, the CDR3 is TGCAGCGTTGGGGGACTAGCGGGAGGACATTATAACACAGATACGCAGTATTTT.

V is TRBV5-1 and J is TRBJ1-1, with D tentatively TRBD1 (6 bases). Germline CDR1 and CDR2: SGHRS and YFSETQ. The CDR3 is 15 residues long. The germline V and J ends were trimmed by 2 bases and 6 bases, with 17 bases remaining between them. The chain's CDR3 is CASSFDRPKGAEAFF. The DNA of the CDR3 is TGCGCCAGCAGCTTCGACAGGCCAAAGGGCGCTGAAGCTTTCTTT.

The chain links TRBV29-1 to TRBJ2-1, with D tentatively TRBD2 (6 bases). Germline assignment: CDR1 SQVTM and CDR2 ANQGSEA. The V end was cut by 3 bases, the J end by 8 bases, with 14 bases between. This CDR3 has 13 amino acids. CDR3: CSVDGGWGYEQFF. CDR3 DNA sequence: TGCAGCGTTGACGGGGGATGGGGCTATGAGCAGTTCTTC.

CDR3 amino acids: CASSQGGRGTYEQYF. Written as DNA, the CDR3 is TGTGCCAGCAGCCAAGGTGGGAGGGGGACTTACGAGCAGTACTTC. This sequence joins TRBV3-1 (or the pseudogene TRBV3-2) and TRBJ2-7, with D possibly TRBD2 on 7 matching bases. V was trimmed by 1 base and J by 4 bases, leaving 14 bases between them. Germline assignment: CDR1 LGHDT and CDR2 YNNKEL (reference sequence). There are 15 residues in the CDR3.

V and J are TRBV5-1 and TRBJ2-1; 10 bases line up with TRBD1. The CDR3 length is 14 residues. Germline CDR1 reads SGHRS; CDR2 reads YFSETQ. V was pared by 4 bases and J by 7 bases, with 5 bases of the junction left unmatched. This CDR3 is CASSQGQGVNEQFF. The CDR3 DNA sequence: TGCGCCAGCAGCCAAGGACAGGGGGTGAATGAGCAGTTCTTC.

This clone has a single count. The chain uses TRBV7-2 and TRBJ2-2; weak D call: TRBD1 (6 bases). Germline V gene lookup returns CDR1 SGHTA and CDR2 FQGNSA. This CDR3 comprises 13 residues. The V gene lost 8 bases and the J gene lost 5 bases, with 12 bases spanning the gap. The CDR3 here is CASHTGQTGELFF. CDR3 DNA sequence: TGTGCCAGCCACACAGGGCAAACCGGGGAGCTGTTTTTT.

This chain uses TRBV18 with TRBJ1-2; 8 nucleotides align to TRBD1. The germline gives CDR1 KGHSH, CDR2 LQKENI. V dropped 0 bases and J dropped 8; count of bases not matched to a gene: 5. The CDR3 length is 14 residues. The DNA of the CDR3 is TGTGCCAGCTCACCACCGGACAGGGAGAGCGGCTACACCTTC. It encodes CASSPPDRESGYTF. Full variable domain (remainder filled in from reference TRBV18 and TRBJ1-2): NAGVMQNPRHLVRRRGQEARLRCSPMKGHSHVYWYRQLPEEGLKFMVYLQKENIIDESGMPKERFSAEFPKEGPSILRIQQVVRGDSAAYFCASSPPDRESGYTFGSGTRLTVV.

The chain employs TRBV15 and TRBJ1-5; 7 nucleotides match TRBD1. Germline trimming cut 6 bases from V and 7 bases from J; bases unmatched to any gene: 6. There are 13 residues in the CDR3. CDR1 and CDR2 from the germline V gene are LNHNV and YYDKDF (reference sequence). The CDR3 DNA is TGTGCCACCAGAAGACAGGGTCGGCAGCCCCAGCATTTT. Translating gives CATRRQGRQPQHF.

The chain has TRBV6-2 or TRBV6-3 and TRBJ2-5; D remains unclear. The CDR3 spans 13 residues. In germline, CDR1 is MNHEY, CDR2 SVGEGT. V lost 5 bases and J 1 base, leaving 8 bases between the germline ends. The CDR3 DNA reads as TGTGCCAGCAGTCGGTTAATCCAAGAGACCCAGTACTTC. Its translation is CASSRLIQETQYF.

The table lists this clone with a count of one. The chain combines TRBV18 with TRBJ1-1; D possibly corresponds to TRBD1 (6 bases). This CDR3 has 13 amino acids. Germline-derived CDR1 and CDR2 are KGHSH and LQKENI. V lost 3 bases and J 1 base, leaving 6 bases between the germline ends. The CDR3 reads CASSPGANTEAFF. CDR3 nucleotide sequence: TGTGCCAGCTCACCGGGGGCGAACACTGAAGCTTTCTTT.

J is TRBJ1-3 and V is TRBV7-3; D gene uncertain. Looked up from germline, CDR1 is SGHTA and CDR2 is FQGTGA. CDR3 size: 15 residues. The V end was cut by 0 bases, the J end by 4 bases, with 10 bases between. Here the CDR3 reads CASSLTTGNGNTIYF. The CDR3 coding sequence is TGTGCCAGCAGCTTAACAACGGGGAACGGAAACACCATATATTTT.

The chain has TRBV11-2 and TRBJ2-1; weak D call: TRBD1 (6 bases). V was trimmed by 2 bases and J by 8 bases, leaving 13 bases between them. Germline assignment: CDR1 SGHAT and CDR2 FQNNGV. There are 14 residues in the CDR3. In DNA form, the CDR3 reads TGTGCCAGCAGCTTAATCCAGGGGCTCTATGAGCAGTTCTTC. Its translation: CASSLIQGLYEQFF.

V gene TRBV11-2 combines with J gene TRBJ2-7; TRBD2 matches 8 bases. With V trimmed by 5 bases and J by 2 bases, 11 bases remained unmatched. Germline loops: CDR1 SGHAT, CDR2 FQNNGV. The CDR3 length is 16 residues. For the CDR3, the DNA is TGTGCCAGCAGCCGCAGCGGGGGATTGAGGGCCTACGAGCAGTACGTC. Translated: CASSRSGGLRAYEQYV.